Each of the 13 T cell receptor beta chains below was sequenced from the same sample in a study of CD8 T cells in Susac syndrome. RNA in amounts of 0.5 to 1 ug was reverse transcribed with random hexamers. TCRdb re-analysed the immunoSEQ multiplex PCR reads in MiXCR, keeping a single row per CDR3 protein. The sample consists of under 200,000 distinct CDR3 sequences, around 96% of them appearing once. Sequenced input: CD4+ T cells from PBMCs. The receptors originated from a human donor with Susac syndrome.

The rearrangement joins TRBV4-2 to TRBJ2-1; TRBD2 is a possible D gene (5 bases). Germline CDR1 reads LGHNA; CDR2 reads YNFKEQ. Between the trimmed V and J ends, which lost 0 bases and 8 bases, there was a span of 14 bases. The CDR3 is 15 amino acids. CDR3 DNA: TGTGCCAGCAGCCAAGAGGCTAGCCCGAGGGATGAGCAGTTCTTC. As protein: CASSQEASPRDEQFF.

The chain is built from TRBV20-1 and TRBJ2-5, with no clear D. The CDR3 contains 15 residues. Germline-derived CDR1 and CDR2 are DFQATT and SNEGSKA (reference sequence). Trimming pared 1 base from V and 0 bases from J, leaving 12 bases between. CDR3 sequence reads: CSARGVNLYQETQYF. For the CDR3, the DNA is TGCAGTGCTAGAGGGGTTAACTTGTACCAAGAGACCCAGTACTTC.

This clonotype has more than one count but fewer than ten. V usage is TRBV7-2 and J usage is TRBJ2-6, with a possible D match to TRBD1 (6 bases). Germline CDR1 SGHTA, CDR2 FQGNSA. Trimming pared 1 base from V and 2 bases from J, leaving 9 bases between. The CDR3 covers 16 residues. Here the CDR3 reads CASSLGGGAGANVLTF. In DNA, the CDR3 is TGTGCCAGCAGCTTAGGAGGGGGAGCTGGGGCCAACGTCCTGACTTTC.

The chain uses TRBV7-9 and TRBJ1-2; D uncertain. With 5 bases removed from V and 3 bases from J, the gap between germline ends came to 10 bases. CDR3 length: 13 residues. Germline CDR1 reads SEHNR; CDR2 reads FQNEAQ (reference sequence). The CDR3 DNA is TGTGCCAGCAGCCCCGGAAGCCACTATGGCTACACCTTC. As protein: CASSPGSHYGYTF.

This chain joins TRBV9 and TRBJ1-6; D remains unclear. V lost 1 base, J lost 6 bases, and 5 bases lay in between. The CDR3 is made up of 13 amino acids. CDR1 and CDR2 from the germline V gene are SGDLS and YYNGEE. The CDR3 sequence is CASSVNLNSPLHF. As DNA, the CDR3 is TGTGCCAGCAGCGTAAACCTTAATTCACCCCTCCACTTT.

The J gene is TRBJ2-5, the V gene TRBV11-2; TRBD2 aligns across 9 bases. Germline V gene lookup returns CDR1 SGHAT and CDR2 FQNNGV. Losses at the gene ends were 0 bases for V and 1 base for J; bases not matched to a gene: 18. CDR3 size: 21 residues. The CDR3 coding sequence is TGTGCCAGCAGCTTAGACGGAGGGTTCGAGCGGGAGGTCCGGAGCCAAGAGACCCAGTACTTC. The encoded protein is CASSLDGGFEREVRSQETQYF. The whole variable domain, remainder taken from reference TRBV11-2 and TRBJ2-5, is EAGVAQSPRYKIIEKRQSVAFWCNPISGHATLYWYQQILGQGPKLLIQFQNNGVVDDSQLPKDRFSAERLKGVDSTLKIQPAKLEDSAVYLCASSLDGGFEREVRSQETQYFGPGTRLLVL.

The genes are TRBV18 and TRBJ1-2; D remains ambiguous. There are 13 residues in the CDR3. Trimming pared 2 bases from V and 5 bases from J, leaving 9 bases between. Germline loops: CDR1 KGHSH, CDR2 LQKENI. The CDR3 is CASSPSGYYGYTF. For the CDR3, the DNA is TGTGCCAGCTCACCATCGGGATATTATGGCTACACCTTC.

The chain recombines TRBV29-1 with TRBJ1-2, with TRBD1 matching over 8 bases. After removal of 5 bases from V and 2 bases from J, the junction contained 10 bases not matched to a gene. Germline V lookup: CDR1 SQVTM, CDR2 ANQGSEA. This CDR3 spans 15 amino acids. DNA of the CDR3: TGCAGCGTTCATAGGACACAGGGGGGGAACTATGGCTACACCTTC. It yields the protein CSVHRTQGGNYGYTF. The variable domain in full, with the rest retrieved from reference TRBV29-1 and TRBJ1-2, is SAVISQKPSRDICQRGTSLTIQCQVDSQVTMMFWYRQQPGQSLTLIATANQGSEATYESGFVIDKFPISRPNLTFSTLTVSNMSPEDSSIYLCSVHRTQGGNYGYTFGSGTRLTVV.

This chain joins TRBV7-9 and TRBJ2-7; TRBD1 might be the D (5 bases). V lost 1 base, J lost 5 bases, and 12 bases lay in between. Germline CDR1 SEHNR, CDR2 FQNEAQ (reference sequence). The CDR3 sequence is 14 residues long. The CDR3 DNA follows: TGTGCCAGCAGCTTAGTCAGGGTTGGCGACGAGCAGTACTTC. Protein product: CASSLVRVGDEQYF. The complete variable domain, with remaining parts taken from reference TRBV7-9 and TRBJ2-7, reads DTGVSQNPRHKITKRGQNVTFRCDPISEHNRLYWYRQTLGQGPEFLTYFQNEAQLEKSRLLSDRFSAERPKGSFSTLEIQRTEQGDSAMYLCASSLVRVGDEQYFGPGTRLTVT.

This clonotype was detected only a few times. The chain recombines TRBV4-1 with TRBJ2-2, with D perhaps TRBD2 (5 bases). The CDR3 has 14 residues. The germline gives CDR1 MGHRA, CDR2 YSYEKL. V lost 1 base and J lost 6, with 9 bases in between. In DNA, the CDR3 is TGCGCCAGCAGCCAAGCGAACGGGGCCGGGGAGCTGTTTTTT. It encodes CASSQANGAGELFF.

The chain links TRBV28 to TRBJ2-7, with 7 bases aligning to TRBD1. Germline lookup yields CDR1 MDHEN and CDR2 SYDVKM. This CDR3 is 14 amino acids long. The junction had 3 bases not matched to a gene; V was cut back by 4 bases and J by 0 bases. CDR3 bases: TGTGCCAGCAGTTCGACAGGGATCTCCTACGAGCAGTACGTC. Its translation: CASSSTGISYEQYV.

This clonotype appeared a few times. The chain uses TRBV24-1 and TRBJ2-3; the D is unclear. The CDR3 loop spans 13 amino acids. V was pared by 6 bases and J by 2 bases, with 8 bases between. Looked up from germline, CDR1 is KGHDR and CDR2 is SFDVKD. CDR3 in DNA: TGTGCCACCAGTCAGGTCCTCACAGATACGCAGTATTTT. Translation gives CATSQVLTDTQYF.

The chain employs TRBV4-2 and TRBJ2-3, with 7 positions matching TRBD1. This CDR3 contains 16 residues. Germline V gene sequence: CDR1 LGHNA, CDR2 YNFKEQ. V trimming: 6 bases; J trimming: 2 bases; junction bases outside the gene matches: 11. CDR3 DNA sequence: TGTGCCAGCAGTCTACTCCCGGGACAGACCACAGATACGCAGTATTTT. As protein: CASSLLPGQTTDTQYF.